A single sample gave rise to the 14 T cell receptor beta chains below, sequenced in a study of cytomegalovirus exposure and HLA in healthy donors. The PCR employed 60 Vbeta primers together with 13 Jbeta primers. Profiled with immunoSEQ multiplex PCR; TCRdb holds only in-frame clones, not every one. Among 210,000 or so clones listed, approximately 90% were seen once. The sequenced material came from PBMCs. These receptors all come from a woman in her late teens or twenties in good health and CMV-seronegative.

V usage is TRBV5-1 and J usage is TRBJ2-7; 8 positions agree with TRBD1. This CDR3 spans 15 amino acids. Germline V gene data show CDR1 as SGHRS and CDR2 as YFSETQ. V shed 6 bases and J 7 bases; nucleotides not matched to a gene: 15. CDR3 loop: CASNFSGTGADEQYF. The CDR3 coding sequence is TGCGCCAGCAACTTCTCCGGGACAGGCGCGGATGAGCAGTACTTC.

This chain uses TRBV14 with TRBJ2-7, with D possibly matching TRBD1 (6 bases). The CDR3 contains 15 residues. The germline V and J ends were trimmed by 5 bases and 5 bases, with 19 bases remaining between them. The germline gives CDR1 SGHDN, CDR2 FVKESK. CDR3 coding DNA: TGTGCCAGCAGCTCCAGACCAGGGGACATAAACGAGCAGTACTTC. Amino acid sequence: CASSSRPGDINEQYF.

The CDR3 loop is CASSRLGTGADTQYF. DNA of the CDR3: TGTGCCAGCAGCCGACTAGGCACGGGAGCAGATACGCAGTATTTT. The chain has TRBV7-8 and TRBJ2-3, with D possibly TRBD2 on 6 matching bases. Trimming pared 5 bases from V and 4 bases from J, leaving 16 bases between. The CDR3 is made up of 15 amino acids. CDR1 and CDR2 (germline): SGHVS, FQNEAQ.

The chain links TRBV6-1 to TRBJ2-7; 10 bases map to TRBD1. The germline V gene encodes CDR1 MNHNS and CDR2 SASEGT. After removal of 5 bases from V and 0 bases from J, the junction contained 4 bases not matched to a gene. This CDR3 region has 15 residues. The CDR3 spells CASSKDRGGSYEQYF. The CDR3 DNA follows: TGTGCCAGCAGTAAGGACAGGGGGGGCTCCTACGAGCAGTACTTC.

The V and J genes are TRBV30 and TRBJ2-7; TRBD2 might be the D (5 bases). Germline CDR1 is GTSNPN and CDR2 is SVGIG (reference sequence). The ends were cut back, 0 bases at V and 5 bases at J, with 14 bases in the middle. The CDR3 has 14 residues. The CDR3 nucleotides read TGTGCCTGGAGTGTACTAGGCGACGCAGACGAGCAGTACTTC. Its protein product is CAWSVLGDADEQYF.

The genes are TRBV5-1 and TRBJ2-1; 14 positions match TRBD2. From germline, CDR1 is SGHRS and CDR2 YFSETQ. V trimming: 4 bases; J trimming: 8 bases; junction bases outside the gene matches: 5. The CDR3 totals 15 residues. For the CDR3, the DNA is TGCGCCAGCAGCAGGGGACTAGCGGGAGAGGATGAGCAGTTCTTC. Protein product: CASSRGLAGEDEQFF.

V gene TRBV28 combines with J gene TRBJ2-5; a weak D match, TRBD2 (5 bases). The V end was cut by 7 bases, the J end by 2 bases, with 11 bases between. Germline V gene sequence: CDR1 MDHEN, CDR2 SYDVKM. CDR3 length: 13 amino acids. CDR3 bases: TGTGCCAGCAACCTGCGACTACAAGAGACCCAGTACTTC. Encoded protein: CASNLRLQETQYF.

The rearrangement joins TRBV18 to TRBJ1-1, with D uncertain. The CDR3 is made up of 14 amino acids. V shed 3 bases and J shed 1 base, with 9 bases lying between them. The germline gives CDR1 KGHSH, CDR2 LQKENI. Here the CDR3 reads CASSPYGENTEAFF. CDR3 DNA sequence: TGTGCCAGCTCACCCTACGGTGAGAACACTGAAGCTTTCTTT.

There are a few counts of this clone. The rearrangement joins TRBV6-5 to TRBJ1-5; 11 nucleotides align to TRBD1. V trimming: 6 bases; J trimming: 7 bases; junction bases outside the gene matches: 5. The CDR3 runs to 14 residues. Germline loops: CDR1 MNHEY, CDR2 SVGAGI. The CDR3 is CASRPGQGVQPQHF. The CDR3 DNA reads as TGTGCCAGCAGACCGGGACAGGGGGTGCAGCCCCAGCATTTT.

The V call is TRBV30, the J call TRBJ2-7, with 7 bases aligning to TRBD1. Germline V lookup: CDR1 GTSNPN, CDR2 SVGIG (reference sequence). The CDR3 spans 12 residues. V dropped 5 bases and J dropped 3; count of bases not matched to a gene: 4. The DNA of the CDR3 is TGTGCCTGGGACAGGGCGGGCTACGAGCAGTACTTC. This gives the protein CAWDRAGYEQYF.

In nucleotides, the CDR3 is TGTGCCAGTAGTATAGGATACGGGGAGGAGGATGAGCAGTTCTTC. Its translation: CASSIGYGEEDEQFF. The chain is built from TRBV19 and TRBJ2-1, with a weak D call TRBD2 (6 bases). Per germline, CDR1 LNHDA and CDR2 SQIVND (reference sequence). V lost 1 base and J lost 8, with 15 bases in between. The CDR3 runs to 15 residues.

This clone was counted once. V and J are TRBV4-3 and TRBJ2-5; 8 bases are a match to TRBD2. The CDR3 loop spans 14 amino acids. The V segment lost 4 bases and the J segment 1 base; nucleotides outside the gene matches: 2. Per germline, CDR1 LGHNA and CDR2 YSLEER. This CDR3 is CASSLGLAQETQYF. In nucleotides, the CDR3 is TGCGCCAGCAGCCTCGGACTAGCCCAAGAGACCCAGTACTTC.

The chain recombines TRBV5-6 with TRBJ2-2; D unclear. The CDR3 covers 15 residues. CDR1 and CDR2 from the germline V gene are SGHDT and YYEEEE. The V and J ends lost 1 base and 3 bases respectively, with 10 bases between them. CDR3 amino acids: CASSLPGTDTGELFF. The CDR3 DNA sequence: TGTGCCAGCAGCTTGCCAGGTACGGACACCGGGGAGCTGTTTTTT.

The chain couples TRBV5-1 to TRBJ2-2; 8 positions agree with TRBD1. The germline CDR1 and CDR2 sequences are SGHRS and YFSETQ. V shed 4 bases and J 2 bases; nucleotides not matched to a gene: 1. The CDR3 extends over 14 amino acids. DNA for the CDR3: TGCGCCAGCAGCGGGACAGGAAACACCGGGGAGCTGTTTTTT. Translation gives CASSGTGNTGELFF. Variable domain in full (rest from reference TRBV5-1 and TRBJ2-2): KAGVTQTPRYLIKTRGQQVTLSCSPISGHRSVSWYQQTPGQGLQFLFEYFSETQRNKGNFPGRFSGRQFSNSRSEMNVSTLELGDSALYLCASSGTGNTGELFFGEGSRLTVL.